The clone carrying this T cell receptor beta chain has a count of ten or more. MiXCR, run by TCRdb on the 5' RACE reads, gives a single entry per CDR3 protein. The sample consists of around 67,000 distinct CDR3 sequences, about an eighth of them appearing once. Germline values: CDR1 DFQATT, CDR2 SNEGSKA (reference sequence). The CDR3 loop spans 13 amino acids. Trimming pared 6 bases from V and 8 bases from J, leaving 19 bases between. The data are from a study of early T cells in non-severe SARS-CoV-2 infection. Source material: whole blood. The chain links TRBV20-1 to TRBJ1-2; D unclear. This TCR was recovered from an adult who was a healthcare worker with PCR-confirmed SARS-CoV-2 infection or an uninfected control (not recorded which). This chain's CDR3 is CSAKGRALQGYTF. CDR3 DNA: TGCAGTGCCAAAGGGCGGGCTTTGCAGGGCTACACCTTC.